This record looks at one T cell receptor beta chain sequence and its context. The antigen is undetermined. These data come from a study of naive and memory T cell subsets. Study observations and caveats: Clonotypes are single alpha or beta chains, not paired receptors. Naive repertoires, especially CD8, held a few larger clonotypes, possibly memory cells re-expressing CD45RA.

After the first PCR, alpha and beta chain libraries were processed separately. Four subsets defined by CD45RA and CD27 were sorted after CD3, CD4, CD8 and live/dead staining. Two oligonucleotides, mixed equimolar, formed the beta constant-region primer covering TRBC1 and TRBC2. Ligated cDNA was amplified by four rounds of PCR with nested alpha and beta constant-region primers and SP2. A 12-nucleotide UMI and the SP2 primer were added to the cDNA 3' end by oligonucleotide ligation. Each CDR3 protein is one row after TCRdb ran MiXCR on the UMI-ligation and nested PCR reads. Here the sample spans over 110,000 distinct CDR3 sequences, approximately 18% being singletons. This clonotype was sampled from a human donor in good health. Sequencing was carried out using naive CD8+ T cells from blood.

CDR3 region: CSVRYTNSYEQYF. The CDR3 region has the DNA TGCAGCGTCCGTTACACGAACTCCTACGAGCAGTACTTC. V gene TRBV29-1 combines with J gene TRBJ2-7; D unclear. The CDR3 covers 13 residues. CDR1 and CDR2 from the germline V gene are SQVTM and ANQGSEA. V was shortened by 6 bases and J by 0 bases, with 12 bases between the two germline ends.